These 16 T cell receptor beta chains share one sample of origin, sequenced in a study of blood T cell repertoires in COVID-19. The repertoire was sequenced with immunoSEQ multiplex PCR; TCRdb's copy has only in-frame clones and lacks some. The sample consists of 350,000 or so clones, around 90% of them appearing once. Input material: peripheral blood. Receptors were obtained from a man aged 18 to 30 with active or convalescent COVID-19.

The chain has TRBV10-2 and TRBJ2-1; D is perhaps TRBD1 (6 bases). Germline V gene sequence: CDR1 WSHSY, CDR2 SAAADI. V was cut by 8 bases and J by 6 bases, with 17 bases left in between. The CDR3 length is 14 residues. The CDR3 here is CASLNRVFGNEQFF. CDR3 DNA: TGCGCCAGCTTAAACAGGGTTTTTGGCAATGAGCAGTTCTTC.

The chain carries TRBV11-3 and TRBJ2-3; a weak D match, TRBD2 (5 bases). The germline V gene has CDR1 SGHNT and CDR2 YENEEA. The CDR3 length is 14 residues. With 1 base removed from V and 4 bases from J, the gap between germline ends came to 9 bases. CDR3 nucleotide sequence: TGTGCCAGCAGCTTAGTCGGGGAAGCAGATACGCAGTATTTT. It codes for CASSLVGEADTQYF.

CDR3 residues: CASSQDQATYYGYTF. The CDR3 nucleotides are TGCGCCAGCAGCCAAGACCAGGCAACCTACTATGGCTACACCTTC. V gene TRBV4-3 combines with J gene TRBJ1-2, with D unclear. The CDR3 has 15 amino acids. The V gene's germline CDR1 is LGHNA and CDR2 YSLEER. V was clipped by 0 bases and J by 3 bases, with 11 bases between them.

The chain combines TRBV27 with TRBJ2-5, with 12 bases identical to TRBD2. The V segment lost 10 bases and the J segment 1 base; nucleotides outside the gene matches: 4. CDR1 and CDR2 from the germline V gene are MNHEY and SMNVEV (reference sequence). CDR3 size: 14 residues. This CDR3 reads CATGTSGPQETQYF. CDR3 bases: TGTGCCACCGGGACTAGCGGGCCCCAAGAGACCCAGTACTTC.

This rearrangement joins TRBV11-2 to TRBJ1-1; a possible D gene is TRBD1 (5 bases). CDR1 and CDR2 (germline): SGHAT, FQNNGV. The CDR3 totals 15 residues. With 2 bases removed from V and 4 bases from J, the gap between germline ends came to 14 bases. DNA for the CDR3: TGTGCCAGCAGCTTATACTGGGGCATTAGCACTGAAGCTTTCTTT. It specifies CASSLYWGISTEAFF.

This clone turned up a few times. The J gene is TRBJ2-3, the V gene TRBV11-2; 7 bases are a match to TRBD2. This CDR3 has 16 amino acids. Germline CDR1 is SGHAT and CDR2 is FQNNGV. With 5 bases clipped from V and 4 bases from J, the junction kept 12 bases outside the gene matches. Written as DNA, the CDR3 is TGTGCCAGCAGCCCAACAGTGGGGGGGTTTGCAGATACGCAGTATTTT. Encoded protein: CASSPTVGGFADTQYF.

The chain is built from TRBV18 and TRBJ1-4; 7 bases line up with TRBD1. Germline CDR1 KGHSH, CDR2 LQKENI. CDR3 size: 16 residues. The trim removed 3 bases at V and 1 base at J, leaving 5 bases unmatched. The CDR3 sequence is CASSPLSGGTNEKLFF. For the CDR3, the DNA is TGTGCCAGCTCACCGCTGTCAGGGGGAACTAATGAAAAACTGTTTTTT.

The rearrangement links TRBV10-3 to TRBJ2-3; 12 bases map to TRBD1. Germline V gene sequence: CDR1 ENHRY, CDR2 SYGVKD. The CDR3 has 16 amino acids. The ends lost 6 bases at V and 3 bases at J; junction bases unmatched: 7. CDR3 nucleotides: TGTGCCATCAGCGATCCGGGACAGGGGGCAACAGATACGCAGTATTTT. Protein: CAISDPGQGATDTQYF.

The CDR3 nucleotides read TGTGCCAGCAGTTTACCTACGGGGGATCAGCCCCAGCATTTT. Its translation is CASSLPTGDQPQHF. The chain uses TRBV28 and TRBJ1-5; D perhaps matches TRBD1 (5 bases). The CDR3 is 14 residues long. Germline CDR1 is MDHEN and CDR2 is SYDVKM. V gave up 2 bases and J gave up 5 bases, with 10 bases separating them.

This clone was counted once. This chain uses TRBV19 with TRBJ2-7, with TRBD2 identical over 7 bases. The trim removed 11 bases at V and 7 bases at J, leaving 17 bases unmatched. The germline gives CDR1 LNHDA, CDR2 SQIVND (reference sequence). This CDR3 region has 14 residues. CDR3 bases: TGTGCCTCCCGCCTAGCGGCTACGGATGGGGAGCAGTACTTC. Protein: CASRLAATDGEQYF.

The chain recombines TRBV7-8 with TRBJ2-3, with D hard to call. This CDR3 has 15 amino acids. Trimming stripped 0 bases from V and 1 base from J, with 8 bases between. Per the germline V gene, CDR1 is SGHVS and CDR2 is FQNEAQ. DNA of the CDR3: TGTGCCAGCAGCTTAGCGTTGTCTGGCACAGATACGCAGTATTTT. Residues: CASSLALSGTDTQYF.

The chain employs TRBV11-3 and TRBJ1-3; TRBD1 aligns across 8 bases. This CDR3 region has 13 residues. The ends lost 5 bases at V and 7 bases at J; junction bases unmatched: 4. Looked up from germline, CDR1 is SGHNT and CDR2 is YENEEA. As DNA, the CDR3 is TGTGCCAGCAGCCCGGACAGGGCGAACACCATATATTTT. This encodes CASSPDRANTIYF.

The V gene is TRBV5-1, the J gene TRBJ2-3, with 9 nucleotides matching TRBD2. Losses at the gene ends were 0 bases for V and 5 bases for J; bases not matched to a gene: 7. The CDR3 has 16 residues. CDR1 and CDR2 from the germline V gene are SGHRS and YFSETQ. CDR3 coding DNA: TGCGCCAGCAGCTTGGCAGCGGGAGGTCCAGTAGATACGCAGTATTTT. It specifies CASSLAAGGPVDTQYF.

V and J are TRBV19 and TRBJ2-1; a weak D match, TRBD1 (6 bases). V lost 4 bases and J lost 4, with 11 bases in between. This CDR3 has 14 amino acids. CDR1 and CDR2 (germline): LNHDA, SQIVND (reference sequence). CDR3 sequence reads: CASSRLTGYNEQFF. The CDR3 DNA follows: TGTGCCAGTAGTAGACTGACAGGATACAATGAGCAGTTCTTC.

The CDR3 region has the DNA TGTGCCAGCAGTTACTCAGCAGGGGCCTATTCTTCCTACGAGCAGTACTTC. Translating it yields CASSYSAGAYSSYEQYF. The chain carries TRBV6-2 or TRBV6-3 and TRBJ2-7; D might be TRBD1 (6 bases). This CDR3 is built from 17 residues. Trimming pared 0 bases from V and 1 base from J, leaving 16 bases between. The germline CDR1 and CDR2 sequences are MNHEY and SVGEGT.

The chain has TRBV7-2 and TRBJ2-2, with a possible D match to TRBD2 (5 bases). The V end lost 3 bases, the J end lost 4 bases, and 12 bases lay between the germline ends. This CDR3 is built from 15 residues. Per germline, CDR1 SGHTA and CDR2 FQGNSA. The CDR3 loop reads CASSLAARGTGELFF. The CDR3 nucleotides are TGTGCCAGCAGCTTGGCGGCACGGGGCACCGGGGAGCTGTTTTTT.